These 13 T cell receptor beta chains share one sample of origin, sequenced in a study of Ad26.COV2.S vaccination and SARS-CoV-2 variants. Treatment reported: some 20 received Ad26.COV2.S at low or high dose, single or two shots; 5 received placebo; per-sample allocation not given. The samples date from day 63 after the first vaccine or placebo injection. Clones were read by immunoSEQ multiplex PCR, and TCRdb kept only the in-frame ones, dropping some. The profile shows about 440,000 clones, 90% of them singletons. The sequences come from peripheral blood, collected in a trial of Ad26.COV2.S vaccine versus placebo. Source of these receptors: a person aged 18-60 years who received the Ad26.COV2.S COVID-19 vaccine or a placebo.

This clone was counted only a few times. The genes are TRBV27 and TRBJ2-1, with D tentatively TRBD2 (6 bases). This CDR3 has 17 residues. Germline V gene data show CDR1 as MNHEY and CDR2 as SMNVEV (reference sequence). Trimming stripped 2 bases from V and 2 bases from J, with 16 bases between. The CDR3 is CASSLQVKRTTYNEQFF. The CDR3 coding sequence is TGTGCCAGCAGTTTACAGGTCAAGAGGACTACCTACAATGAGCAGTTCTTC.

The chain carries TRBV7-3 and TRBJ2-3; no reliable D call. The CDR3 length is 13 residues. V lost 1 base and J 4 bases, leaving 6 bases between the germline ends. Germline loops: CDR1 SGHTA, CDR2 FQGTGA. The CDR3 bases are TGTGCCAGCAGCTTAAACCAGGCAGATACGCAGTATTTT. It encodes CASSLNQADTQYF.

This rearrangement joins TRBV4-2 to TRBJ2-7; the D is unclear. The CDR3 covers 14 residues. V lost 1 base and J 3 bases, leaving 10 bases between the germline ends. Germline V gives CDR1 LGHNA, CDR2 YNFKEQ. The chain's CDR3 is CASSQGTANYEQYF. CDR3 DNA: TGTGCCAGCAGCCAAGGCACAGCAAACTACGAGCAGTACTTC.

This chain links TRBV29-1 with TRBJ2-5, with D possibly TRBD2 on 6 matching bases. Deletions cut 1 base from V and 10 bases from J, with 13 bases between. Germline CDR1 reads SQVTM; CDR2 reads ANQGSEA. This CDR3 spans 12 amino acids. The CDR3 loop is CSVEVGGGIQYF. CDR3 DNA: TGCAGCGTTGAAGTGGGAGGAGGTATCCAGTACTTC.

V usage is TRBV7-9 and J usage is TRBJ2-1, with 8 positions matching TRBD2. CDR1 SEHNR and CDR2 FQNEAQ come from the germline V gene (reference sequence). With 8 bases clipped from V and 2 bases from J, the junction kept 8 bases outside the gene matches. The CDR3 is 15 amino acids. The CDR3 nucleotides read TGTGCCAGCGCCATAGCGGGGAGAACCTACAATGAGCAGTTCTTC. Translating gives CASAIAGRTYNEQFF.

V is TRBV27 and J is TRBJ2-3; 9 nucleotides line up with TRBD1. The J segment lost 2 bases and the V segment lost 2 bases, leaving 17 bases of the junction unmatched. CDR3 length: 20 residues. In germline, CDR1 is MNHEY, CDR2 SMNVEV (reference sequence). CDR3 in DNA: TGTGCCAGCAGTTTAATGTGGACTGGGACAGGGAGGGGGGCCACAGATACGCAGTATTTT. It encodes CASSLMWTGTGRGATDTQYF.

V is TRBV24-1 and J is TRBJ2-1; 10 positions agree with TRBD2. The germline V gene has CDR1 KGHDR and CDR2 SFDVKD. The CDR3 totals 14 residues. Trimming at V came to 5 bases and at J to 8 bases, leaving 5 bases not matched to a gene. CDR3 sequence (DNA): TGTGCCACCAGTGGCCTAGCGGGAGTCGATGAGCAGTTCTTC. It is translated as CATSGLAGVDEQFF.

J is TRBJ1-1 and V is TRBV25-1; D is ambiguous. The CDR3 is made up of 13 amino acids. The germline gives CDR1 MGHDK, CDR2 SYGVNS. Deletions cut 2 bases from V and 4 bases from J, with 8 bases between. CDR3 bases: TGTGCCAGCAGTGAAAACCCTTTCACTGAAGCTTTCTTT. Translated: CASSENPFTEAFF.

This chain joins TRBV6-5 and TRBJ2-7; 9 bases agree with TRBD1. Germline V gives CDR1 MNHEY, CDR2 SVGAGI. CDR3 size: 14 residues. V shed 7 bases, J shed 7 bases, and the junction held 11 bases outside the gene matches. The CDR3 DNA is TGTGCCAGCACAACAGGGGGCCCTGCTCGGGAGCAGTACTTC. The encoded protein is CASTTGGPAREQYF.

This clone was detected once. V is TRBV7-2 and J is TRBJ2-1; D may be TRBD1 or TRBD2 (5 bases each). The germline V gene has CDR1 SGHTA and CDR2 FQGNSA. The germline V and J ends were trimmed by 5 bases and 7 bases, with 15 bases remaining between them. The length of the CDR3 is 14 residues. The CDR3 DNA follows: TGTGCCAGCAGCCCCCAAGGTTGGGGGAATGAGCAGTTCTTC. This gives the protein CASSPQGWGNEQFF. Together with reference TRBV7-2 and TRBJ2-1, the CDR3 gives the full variable domain: GAGVSQSPSNKVTEKGKDVELRCDPISGHTALYWYRQSLGQGLEFLIYFQGNSAPDKSGLPSDRFSAERTGGSVSTLTIQRTQQEDSAVYLCASSPQGWGNEQFFGPGTRLTVL.

The J gene is TRBJ1-5, the V gene TRBV19; no reliable D call. Germline CDR1 LNHDA, CDR2 SQIVND (reference sequence). Trimming shortened V by 10 bases and J by 1 base, and 17 bases separated the two germline ends. This CDR3 contains 15 residues. CDR3 DNA sequence: TGTGCCACCCTCCCCACAAGAGGGAGCAATCAGCCCCAGCATTTT. Protein sequence: CATLPTRGSNQPQHF.

The J gene is TRBJ2-2, the V gene TRBV6-5, with a possible D match to TRBD1 (6 bases). Trimming cost V 6 bases and J 0 bases, with 11 bases left between them. This CDR3 is built from 15 residues. Germline V gives CDR1 MNHEY, CDR2 SVGAGI. The chain's CDR3 is CASSRGQSNTGELFF. DNA for the CDR3: TGTGCCAGCAGCCGTGGACAGTCGAACACCGGGGAGCTGTTTTTT.

The chain uses TRBV20-1 and TRBJ2-7; TRBD2 matches 8 bases. Germline V gene lookup returns CDR1 DFQATT and CDR2 SNEGSKA (reference sequence). The length of the CDR3 is 13 residues. Trimming at V came to 3 bases and at J to 6 bases, leaving 7 bases not matched to a gene. CDR3 amino acids: CSASRLAGFEQYF. The CDR3 region has the DNA TGCAGTGCTAGTCGTCTAGCGGGTTTCGAGCAGTACTTC.